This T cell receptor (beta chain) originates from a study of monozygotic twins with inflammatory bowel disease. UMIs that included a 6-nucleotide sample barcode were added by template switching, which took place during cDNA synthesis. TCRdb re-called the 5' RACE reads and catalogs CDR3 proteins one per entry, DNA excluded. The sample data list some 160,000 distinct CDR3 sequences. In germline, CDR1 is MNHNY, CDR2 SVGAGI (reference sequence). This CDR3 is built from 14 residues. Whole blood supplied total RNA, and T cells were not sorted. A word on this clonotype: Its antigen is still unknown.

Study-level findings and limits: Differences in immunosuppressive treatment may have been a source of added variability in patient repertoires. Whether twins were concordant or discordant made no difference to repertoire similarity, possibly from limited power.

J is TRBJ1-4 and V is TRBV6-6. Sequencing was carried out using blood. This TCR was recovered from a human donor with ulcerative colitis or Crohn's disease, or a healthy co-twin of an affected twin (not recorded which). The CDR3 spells CASRQQATNEKLFF.